What follows are 32 T cell receptor beta chains derived from one specimen sequenced in a study of blood T cells in healthy people across ages. A sample-barcoded 5' primer and a J-beta primer mix were used in a second PCR of roughly 7 to 12 cycles. TCRdb itself ran the 5' RACE reads through MiXCR, one entry per CDR3 protein. Seen here are about a million distinct CDR3 sequences, around 49% observed once, and the top ten hold around an eighth. Source material: blood. Receptors originate from a man under 40 in good health.

V gene TRBV4-1 combines with J gene TRBJ2-1, with a tentative D call TRBD1 (5 bases). The V and J ends lost 3 bases and 6 bases respectively, with 9 bases between them. This CDR3 has 13 amino acids. Looked up from germline, CDR1 is MGHRA and CDR2 is YSYEKL. The CDR3 DNA follows: TGCGCCAGCAGCCAGGTGGGGCGCAATGAGCAGTTCTTC. It specifies CASSQVGRNEQFF.

This clonotype was seen a few times. The chain joins TRBV7-2 to TRBJ2-3, with 12 bases fitting TRBD1. From germline, CDR1 is SGHTA and CDR2 FQGNSA. J was trimmed by 5 bases and V by 8 bases; bases with no gene match: 2. The CDR3 contains 13 residues. The CDR3 is CASGTGGIDTQYF. In DNA, the CDR3 is TGTGCCAGCGGGACAGGGGGCATAGATACGCAGTATTTT.

This clonotype has a handful of counts. The rearrangement links TRBV12-3 or TRBV12-4 to TRBJ2-7, with D possibly TRBD2 on 6 matching bases. V was cut by 1 base and J by 3 bases, with 16 bases left in between. CDR3 length: 16 residues. The DNA of the CDR3 is TGTGCCAGCAGTTTAGGGGTCGGGGGATCAAACTACGAGCAGTACTTC. Protein: CASSLGVGGSNYEQYF.

This clonotype was seen a few times. V and J are TRBV3-1 and TRBJ2-3, with D tentatively TRBD2 (6 bases). Germline assignment: CDR1 LGHDT and CDR2 YNNKEL (reference sequence). V dropped 0 bases and J dropped 3 bases, with 16 bases sitting between them. This CDR3 has 17 amino acids. CDR3 sequence reads: CASSQEGAGLETDTQYF. The CDR3 coding sequence is TGTGCCAGCAGCCAAGAAGGCGCGGGGCTGGAAACAGATACGCAGTATTTT.

This clonotype was seen a few times. This sequence joins TRBV4-2 and TRBJ2-2; 12 bases map to TRBD2. The germline gives CDR1 LGHNA, CDR2 YNFKEQ. The CDR3 spans 16 residues. Trimming took 4 bases from V and 4 from J; bases not matched to a gene: 4. CDR3 nucleotides: TGTGCCAGCAGCCTAACGACTAGCGGGGGCACCGGGGAGCTGTTTTTT. It specifies CASSLTTSGGTGELFF.

The rearrangement uses TRBV27 and TRBJ2-5; D is undetermined. V gave up 2 bases and J gave up 11 bases, with 9 bases separating them. The germline gives CDR1 MNHEY, CDR2 SMNVEV (reference sequence). This CDR3 is built from 11 residues. The CDR3 DNA sequence: TGTGCCAGCAGTTTAAGGGATAAGCAGTACTTC. It translates to CASSLRDKQYF.

The chain has TRBV5-1 and TRBJ2-3; D possibly corresponds to TRBD1 (6 bases). Trimming stripped 1 base from V and 2 bases from J, with 14 bases between. Germline assignment: CDR1 SGHRS and CDR2 YFSETQ. There are 16 residues in the CDR3. This chain's CDR3 is CASSLLRQGNTDTQYF. In DNA, the CDR3 is TGCGCCAGCAGCTTGTTGAGGCAGGGGAACACAGATACGCAGTATTTT.

V is TRBV7-6 and J is TRBJ2-7; D is possibly TRBD1 (5 bases). This CDR3 spans 16 amino acids. Germline V gives CDR1 SGHVS, CDR2 FNYEAQ. Trimming took 5 bases from V and 2 from J, leaving 19 bases between them. CDR3 bases: TGTGCCAGCAGCGATACCGGACACAAGTACCCCTACGAGCAGTACTTC. Residues: CASSDTGHKYPYEQYF.

Ten or more counts support this clonotype. This rearrangement joins TRBV7-2 to TRBJ2-5; D gene uncertain. The CDR3 has 16 amino acids. Trimming took 1 base from V and 6 from J, leaving 18 bases between them. Germline V gives CDR1 SGHTA, CDR2 FQGNSA. CDR3 bases: TGTGCCAGCAGCTTAGGCGTCGGTGGGATGGAAAAGACCCAGTACTTC. This gives the protein CASSLGVGGMEKTQYF.

This clonotype has a handful of counts. This sequence joins TRBV7-2 and TRBJ2-3; D might be TRBD1 (5 bases). This CDR3 is built from 13 residues. Trimming shortened V by 1 base and J by 5 bases, and 7 bases separated the two germline ends. Germline CDR1 and CDR2: SGHTA and FQGNSA. CDR3 sequence (DNA): TGTGCCAGCAGCTTAGAGGGGAAAGATACGCAGTATTTT. Its translation: CASSLEGKDTQYF. The full variable domain, its missing parts supplied by reference TRBV7-2 and TRBJ2-3, is GAGVSQSPSNKVTEKGKDVELRCDPISGHTALYWYRQSLGQGLEFLIYFQGNSAPDKSGLPSDRFSAERTGGSVSTLTIQRTQQEDSAVYLCASSLEGKDTQYFGPGTRLTVL.

This chain's CDR3 is CASSSGRVNEKLFF. CDR3 DNA sequence: TGCGCCAGCAGCTCCGGACGGGTTAATGAAAAACTGTTTTTT. The chain has TRBV5-1 and TRBJ1-4; D remains unclear. This CDR3 has 14 amino acids. Germline values: CDR1 SGHRS, CDR2 YFSETQ. Trimming cost V 3 bases and J 4 bases, with 10 bases left between them.

This rearrangement joins TRBV29-1 to TRBJ1-2, with 7 bases aligning to TRBD1. The CDR3 totals 14 residues. Looked up from germline, CDR1 is SQVTM and CDR2 is ANQGSEA. V trimming: 5 bases; J trimming: 3 bases; junction bases outside the gene matches: 9. In DNA, the CDR3 is TGCAGCGTTAAGGGACAGACGGGGGACTATGGCTACACCTTC. It is translated as CSVKGQTGDYGYTF.

This clonotype has a count of ten or more. This rearrangement joins TRBV10-3 to TRBJ2-7, with D possibly being TRBD1 (6 bases). Germline-derived CDR1 and CDR2 are ENHRY and SYGVKD. The length of the CDR3 is 14 residues. The germline V and J ends were trimmed by 10 bases and 0 bases, with 16 bases remaining between them. In DNA form, the CDR3 reads TGTGCCACTAACCGACAGGAGAGCTCCTACGAGCAGTACTTC. It yields the protein CATNRQESSYEQYF.

V and J are TRBV20-1 and TRBJ2-7; TRBD2 matches 9 bases. Germline V gives CDR1 DFQATT, CDR2 SNEGSKA (reference sequence). J lost 0 bases, V lost 5 bases, and 14 bases had no gene match. This CDR3 spans 17 amino acids. The CDR3 spells CSAAPSGGGAFSYEQYF. The DNA of the CDR3 is TGCAGTGCTGCCCCCTCTGGCGGGGGGGCCTTCTCCTACGAGCAGTACTTC.

Only a few counts were recorded for this clonotype. CDR3 nucleotides: TGTGCCAGCAGCCCTGGACTAGCGGCTTACAATGAGCAGTTCTTC. Translated: CASSPGLAAYNEQFF. V usage is TRBV12-3 or TRBV12-4 and J usage is TRBJ2-1; 10 nucleotides agree with TRBD2. J gave up 4 bases and V 6 bases, and 6 bases lay outside the gene matches. This CDR3 is built from 15 residues.

The chain couples TRBV20-1 to TRBJ1-6; D is unclear. Germline V lookup: CDR1 DFQATT, CDR2 SNEGSKA (reference sequence). This CDR3 has 8 residues. The chain's CDR3 is CSASPLHF. DNA of the CDR3: TGCAGCGCCTCACCCCTCCACTTT.

The chain has TRBV5-1 and TRBJ1-1; TRBD1 might be the D (5 bases). The CDR3 sequence is 15 residues long. Germline V gene sequence: CDR1 SGHRS, CDR2 YFSETQ. The germline V and J ends were trimmed by 4 bases and 1 base, with 14 bases remaining between them. CDR3 nucleotides: TGCGCCAGCAGCCCGTTCTCCACAGGGAACACTGAAGCTTTCTTT. Translation: CASSPFSTGNTEAFF.

This clonotype was counted only a few times. The chain couples TRBV3-1 to TRBJ1-2; D gene unclear. CDR3 length equals 14 residues. The ends were cut back, 0 bases at V and 4 bases at J, with 9 bases in the middle. Per the germline V gene, CDR1 is LGHDT and CDR2 is YNNKEL (reference sequence). CDR3 loop: CASSQEAGIYGYTF. Written as DNA, the CDR3 is TGTGCCAGCAGCCAAGAAGCGGGAATCTATGGCTACACCTTC.

In its sample, this clonotype was seen a few times. V usage is TRBV19 and J usage is TRBJ2-7; D is perhaps TRBD1 (6 bases). The germline gives CDR1 LNHDA, CDR2 SQIVND (reference sequence). V was clipped by 4 bases and J by 3 bases, with 16 bases between them. The CDR3 contains 15 residues. CDR3 sequence reads: CASSTDLGGSYEQYF. The DNA of the CDR3 is TGTGCCAGTAGTACCGATCTAGGGGGAAGCTACGAGCAGTACTTC.

The chain couples TRBV7-2 to TRBJ2-1; 7 nucleotides align to TRBD1. Germline V lookup: CDR1 SGHTA, CDR2 FQGNSA. Germline trimming cut 1 base from V and 0 bases from J; bases unmatched to any gene: 6. The CDR3 contains 17 residues. The CDR3 is CASSLGRGQGSYNEQFF. The CDR3 DNA reads TGTGCCAGCAGCTTAGGTAGGGGGCAGGGCTCCTACAATGAGCAGTTCTTC.

The sample holds many counts of this clonotype. The chain recombines TRBV7-9 with TRBJ2-5; no reliable D call. Trimming stripped 1 base from V and 5 bases from J, with 8 bases between. Germline loops: CDR1 SEHNR, CDR2 FQNEAQ (reference sequence). The CDR3 totals 13 residues. The CDR3 DNA reads as TGTGCCAGCAGCTTAGGCGTCTGGGAGACCCAGTACTTC. Translation: CASSLGVWETQYF.

The J gene is TRBJ1-6, the V gene TRBV7-2; D gene unclear. Germline CDR1 SGHTA, CDR2 FQGNSA. This CDR3 is built from 14 residues. V dropped 5 bases and J dropped 10 bases, with 15 bases sitting between them. As DNA, the CDR3 is TGTGCCAGCAGCCCTGGGTCACGGACCTCACCCCTCCACTTT. Its translation: CASSPGSRTSPLHF.

The genes are TRBV6-2 or TRBV6-3 and TRBJ2-7; D possibly corresponds to TRBD1 (6 bases). Between the trimmed V and J ends, which lost 6 bases and 6 bases, there was a span of 18 bases. The length of the CDR3 is 14 residues. Germline CDR1 reads MNHEY; CDR2 reads SVGEGT. CDR3 sequence: CASRAGTGSGEQYF. As DNA, the CDR3 is TGTGCCAGCAGGGCGGGCACAGGGTCGGGCGAGCAGTACTTC.

This chain uses TRBV5-6 with TRBJ2-7; TRBD2 might be the D (6 bases). With 0 bases removed from V and 6 bases from J, the gap between germline ends came to 10 bases. CDR1 is SGHDT, CDR2 YYEEEE, per germline. The CDR3 contains 13 residues. CDR3 sequence: CASSLGGEPEQYF. CDR3 coding DNA: TGTGCCAGCAGCTTGGGGGGGGAGCCCGAGCAGTACTTC. Full variable domain (outside the CDR3, taken from reference TRBV5-6 and TRBJ2-7): DAGVTQSPTHLIKTRGQQVTLRCSPKSGHDTVSWYQQALGQGPQFIFQYYEEEERQRGNFPDRFSGHQFPNYSSELNVNALLLGDSALYLCASSLGGEPEQYFGPGTRLTVT.

The rearrangement uses TRBV11-2 and TRBJ2-4; 7 bases map to TRBD2. The end of the DNA is better explained by TRBJ2-7, so the J call may be wrong. Germline values: CDR1 SGHAT, CDR2 FQNNGV. The CDR3 is 15 residues long. The CDR3 nucleotides read TGTGCCAGCCAACCGACGGGAGGACGGGCATCCGAGCAGTACTTC. Amino acid sequence: CASQPTGGRASEQYF.

This chain links TRBV10-3 with TRBJ1-1; 7 nucleotides align to TRBD1. The CDR3 extends over 14 amino acids. V gave up 7 bases and J gave up 1 base; unmatched junction bases: 6. The V gene's germline CDR1 is ENHRY and CDR2 SYGVKD. Here the CDR3 reads CAITSGTANTEAFF. The CDR3 DNA follows: TGTGCCATCACCTCCGGGACAGCGAACACTGAAGCTTTCTTT.

This clonotype was seen many times. V usage is TRBV12-3 or TRBV12-4 and J usage is TRBJ2-7, with 9 bases lining up with TRBD1. The CDR3 extends over 14 amino acids. V lost 7 bases and J lost 3; bases outside the gene matches: 7. CDR3 amino acids: CASTWTGEGYEQYF. The CDR3 DNA follows: TGTGCCAGCACCTGGACAGGGGAAGGCTACGAGCAGTACTTC.

This sequence joins TRBV20-1 and TRBJ2-3; 7 nucleotides match TRBD1. J gave up 0 bases and V 7 bases, and 10 bases lay outside the gene matches. CDR1 and CDR2 (germline): DFQATT, SNEGSKA (reference sequence). The length of the CDR3 is 15 residues. This chain's CDR3 is CSVPPQQGSTDTQYF. The CDR3 nucleotides read TGCAGTGTCCCCCCCCAACAGGGGAGCACAGATACGCAGTATTTT.

This clonotype was recorded once. This chain uses TRBV5-1 with TRBJ1-6; 12 bases line up with TRBD1. Germline V lookup: CDR1 SGHRS, CDR2 YFSETQ. CDR3 size: 16 residues. V was clipped by 4 bases and J by 10 bases; unmatched bases: 9. CDR3 protein: CASSRMGQGAESPLHF. The CDR3 DNA is TGCGCCAGCAGCCGCATGGGACAGGGGGCGGAATCACCCCTCCACTTT.

V is TRBV29-1 and J is TRBJ2-5; the match to TRBD1 covers 11 bases. Germline V lookup: CDR1 SQVTM, CDR2 ANQGSEA. There are 14 residues in the CDR3. V lost 3 bases to trimming and J lost 5 bases; unmatched junction nucleotides: 5. CDR3 amino acids: CSVDGTGGGETQYF. DNA of the CDR3: TGCAGCGTTGATGGGACAGGGGGTGGTGAGACCCAGTACTTC.

This chain joins TRBV2 and TRBJ2-7; D gene unclear. The V and J ends lost 6 bases and 3 bases respectively, with 21 bases between them. The CDR3 is 16 amino acids. Germline-derived CDR1 and CDR2 are SNHLY and FYNNEI. CDR3 region: CASSLTGWANRYEQYF. The CDR3 DNA reads as TGTGCCAGCAGCCTGACGGGTTGGGCCAACCGCTACGAGCAGTACTTC.

This clonotype was seen more than once but under ten times. The rearrangement uses TRBV30 and TRBJ2-1; D gene ambiguous. Trimming removed 0 bases at V and 6 bases at J, with 6 bases between. CDR3 length: 12 residues. CDR1 is GTSNPN, CDR2 SVGIG, per germline (reference sequence). CDR3 in amino acids: CAWSVSVNEQFF. The DNA of the CDR3 is TGTGCCTGGAGTGTAAGCGTCAATGAGCAGTTCTTC.